This TCR beta chain appears in the sequencing data of a study of blood T cell repertoires in COVID-19. This clone has just a few counts. TCRdb's copy holds only in-frame clones and misses some; the assay was immunoSEQ multiplex PCR. The table lists 200,000 to 300,000 clones, 75% to 90% of them singletons. The germline gives CDR1 SGHAT, CDR2 FQNNGV. Trimming removed 2 bases from V and 10 bases from J; junction bases left unmatched: 13. The CDR3 sequence is 17 residues long. This clonotype originated in a human donor in a cohort sampled during active COVID-19. J is TRBJ2-4 and V is TRBV11-2, with 11 bases fitting TRBD1. The sequencing input was peripheral blood. The CDR3: CASSLFRRPGQGEIQYF. The DNA of the CDR3 is TGTGCCAGCAGCTTATTCAGGAGACCGGGACAGGGGGAAATTCAGTACTTC.